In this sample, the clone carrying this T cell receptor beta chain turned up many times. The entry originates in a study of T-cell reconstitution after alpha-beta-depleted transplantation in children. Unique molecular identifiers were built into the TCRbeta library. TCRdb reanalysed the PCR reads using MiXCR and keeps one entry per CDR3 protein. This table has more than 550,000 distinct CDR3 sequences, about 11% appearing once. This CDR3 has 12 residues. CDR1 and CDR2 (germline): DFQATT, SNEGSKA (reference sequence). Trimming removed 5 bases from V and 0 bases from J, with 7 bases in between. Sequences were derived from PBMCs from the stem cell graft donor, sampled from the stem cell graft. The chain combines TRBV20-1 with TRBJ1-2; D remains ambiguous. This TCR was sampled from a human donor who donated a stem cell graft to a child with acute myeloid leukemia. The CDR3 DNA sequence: TGCAGTGCTCAAAAACCTAACTATGGCTACACCTTC. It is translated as CSAQKPNYGYTF.